This T cell receptor (beta chain) emerged from a study of beta chain features in type 1 diabetes. The isolated RNA, all of it, was reverse transcribed, so expressed TCRB transcripts were what got sequenced. Libraries were prepared by immunoSEQ multiplex PCR; TCRdb keeps only in-frame clonotypes and omits some of them. Among around 430,000 clones listed, 30% were seen once. From germline, CDR1 is SGHRS and CDR2 YFSETQ. The CDR3 spans 14 residues. Trimming left V 3 bases short and J 3 bases short, with 13 bases between. This clone appeared a few times. The chain uses TRBV5-1 and TRBJ2-7, with D possibly being TRBD2 (6 bases). Sequenced material: naive CD4+ T cells from blood. The clonotype was recovered from a man between 18 and 35 years old in good health. For the CDR3, the DNA is TGCGCCAGCAGCTCCGGGACTGGGTTCTACGAGCAGTACTTC. Protein sequence: CASSSGTGFYEQYF.